The clone carrying this TCR beta chain has only a few counts. Its matching antigen is unknown. This entry is derived from a study of T cells after yellow fever vaccination. Overall study: Preparation of the low-cell-number fractions used SMART-Seq v4 Ultra Low Input. Study-level findings and limits: Abundant clonotypes from the bulk population could get into FACS-sorted repertoires as contaminants. The booster saw the reappearance of most primary-vaccination clones (roughly 96% CD4, about 88% CD8).

Each CDR3 protein gets one entry after TCRdb re-called the 5' RACE reads with MiXCR. The table shows roughly 320,000 distinct CDR3 sequences, with about 11% occurring only once. Trimming took off 1 base at V and 7 bases at J, with 15 bases between the two ends. The CDR3 loop spans 15 amino acids. Germline-derived CDR1 and CDR2 are LGHNA and YSLEER. The chain recombines TRBV4-3 with TRBJ2-3; D is unclear. Sequenced material: CD4+ T cells sorted from PBMCs, taken 45 days after the yellow fever booster vaccination. The TCR sequence derives from a man aged 18 to 35 who received the YFV17D yellow fever vaccine. The CDR3 DNA reads TGCGCCAGCAGCCAAGTCCTCCAGAGAGGAAATACGCAGTATTTT. It codes for CASSQVLQRGNTQYF.